The 6 T cell receptor beta chains listed next were all sequenced from one sample in a study of T cells in localized non-small cell lung cancer (dated by TCRdb to 2020 to 2021). The library was obtained by the immunoSEQ multiplex PCR assay. As stored in TCRdb, this immuneACCESS dataset retains in-frame rearrangements with V and J assigned. A fraction of the clones does not appear; measured against another copy, unresolved V genes explain less than half of the discrepancy, and the remainder lacks a known reason. Within this sample are 14,000 to 15,000 clones, with around 85% of them counted one time only. The top ten constitute more than 20% of the sample. The specimen comprised peripheral blood, sampled before any cancer treatment. These TCRs come from an older female donor with stage I squamous cell lung carcinoma.

To note about this clone: Distinct nucleotide sequences in the sample also encode this CDR3. The V gene is TRBV23-1, the J gene TRBJ1-5; no clear D gene. TRBV23-1 is classed as an ORF, of uncertain function. V shed 1 base and J shed 0 bases, with 7 bases lying between them. This CDR3 comprises 15 residues. The CDR3 spells CASSQYEYSNQPQHF. The CDR3 DNA reads as TGCGCCAGCAGTCAATACGAGTATAGCAATCAGCCCCAGCATTTT.

J is TRBJ1-5 and V is TRBV30, with D possibly TRBD1 on 6 matching bases. This CDR3 comprises 13 residues. Germline V lookup: CDR1 GTSNPN, CDR2 SVGIG (reference sequence). V gave up 0 bases and J gave up 8 bases, with 11 bases separating them. The CDR3 DNA reads TGTGCCTGGAGTGTTTCAGGGGCCAAGCCCCAGCATTTT. Protein product: CAWSVSGAKPQHF. The full variable domain, completed using reference TRBV30 and TRBJ1-5, is SQTIHQWPATLVQPVGSPLSLECTVEGTSNPNLYWYRQAAGRGLQLLFYSVGIGQISSEVPQNLSASRPQDRQFILSSKKLLLSDSGFYLCAWSVSGAKPQHFGDGTRLSIL.

The chain has TRBV6-1 and TRBJ2-1; D perhaps matches TRBD2 (5 bases). Germline V gene sequence: CDR1 MNHNS, CDR2 SASEGT. This CDR3 spans 11 amino acids. V was cut by 6 bases and J by 12 bases, with 12 bases left in between. CDR3 DNA sequence: TGTGCCAGCAGGGAGGCTAGAGGGCAGTTCTTC. Its translation is CASREARGQFF.

Only a few counts were recorded for this clone. The rearrangement links TRBV6-5 to TRBJ2-7; 8 bases fit TRBD1. This CDR3 is built from 12 residues. Germline CDR1 reads MNHEY; CDR2 reads SVGAGI. The J segment lost 3 bases and the V segment lost 8 bases, leaving 3 bases of the junction unmatched. The CDR3 region is CASLGQDYEQYF. The CDR3, as DNA: TGTGCCAGCTTGGGACAGGACTACGAGCAGTACTTC.

The gene calls are TRBV9 and TRBJ2-1; 7 bases line up with TRBD2. The V gene's germline CDR1 is SGDLS and CDR2 YYNGEE. This CDR3 has 14 residues. J gave up 4 bases and V 1 base, and 2 bases lay outside the gene matches. This CDR3 is CASSVTSAYNEQFF. CDR3 DNA: TGTGCCAGCAGCGTAACTAGCGCTTACAATGAGCAGTTCTTC.

This clone is categorized as large. The CDR3 DNA follows: TGTGCCAGCAGCTTGGGGGGACAGCACACTGAAGCTTTCTTT. This codes for CASSLGGQHTEAFF. The chain uses TRBV5-5 and TRBJ1-1; 7 bases align to TRBD1. The CDR3 consists of 14 residues. From germline, CDR1 is SGHKS and CDR2 YYEKEE (reference sequence). V shed 0 bases, J shed 3 bases, and the junction held 2 bases outside the gene matches.